This T cell receptor beta chain is from a study of blood T cell repertoires in COVID-19. Under the authors' procedure: Researchers report that nucleated cell counts were estimated from reference gene primer amplification. This table comes from immunoSEQ multiplex PCR, and its TCRdb copy is limited to in-frame clones, with some not included. The D gene and trimming were derived from the DNA, and the V and J assignments and clone size from that table. The data hold 50,000 or so clones, with over 75% observed a single time. Germline V gene sequence: CDR1 SGHTA, CDR2 FQGTGA. Germline trimming cut 4 bases from V and 2 bases from J; bases unmatched to any gene: 2. This CDR3 is built from 15 residues.

This sequence was found in a man in his forties with active COVID-19. Sequencing input: peripheral blood. The rearrangement links TRBV7-3 to TRBJ2-6, with 7 bases fitting TRBD1. CDR3 in amino acids: CASSSQGAGANVLTF. The CDR3 DNA reads as TGTGCCAGCAGCTCCCAGGGGGCTGGGGCCAACGTCCTGACTTTC.